Listed below are T cell receptor beta chains from one sample, sequenced in a study of blood T cells in healthy people across ages. Using its own MiXCR run on the 5' RACE reads, TCRdb lists one record per CDR3 protein. The table has roughly 680,000 distinct CDR3 sequences, more than 20% seen once. The sequenced sample was blood. Receptor source: a man between 65 and 85 years old in good health. Both conserved end residues are part of each CDR3. D genes are given only for firm matches. Clone sizes are given selectively: once, few, many, or a class where the clone is expanded.

clone_size: medium-sized
v_call: TRBV9
d_call: -
j_call: TRBJ2-1
cdr3_aa: CASSPRGTNNEQFF
cdr3_nt: TGTGCCAGCAGTCCCAGGGGGACTAACAATGAGCAGTTCTTC

clone_size: -
v_call: TRBV4-3
d_call: -
j_call: TRBJ2-7
cdr3_aa: CASSQEADRTYEQYF
cdr3_nt: TGCGCCAGCAGCCAAGAAGCGGACAGAACCTACGAGCAGTACTTC

clone_size: few
v_call: TRBV12-3/TRBV12-4
d_call: -
j_call: TRBJ2-7
cdr3_aa: CASSLTSDLYEQYF
cdr3_nt: TGTGCCAGCAGTTTAACTAGTGACTTATACGAGCAGTACTTC

clone_size: -
v_call: TRBV5-1
d_call: -
j_call: TRBJ2-2
cdr3_aa: CASTRMGAETGELFF
cdr3_nt: TGCGCCAGCACCCGAATGGGGGCCGAAACCGGGGAGCTGTTTTTT

clone_size: -
v_call: TRBV30
d_call: -
j_call: TRBJ2-1
cdr3_aa: CAWIGTQEQFF
cdr3_nt: TGTGCCTGGATAGGGACCCAGGAGCAGTTCTTC

clone_size: few
v_call: TRBV5-1
d_call: -
j_call: TRBJ2-1
cdr3_aa: CATSFSSAYNEQFF
cdr3_nt: TGCGCCACTAGCTTTAGCAGTGCCTACAATGAGCAGTTCTTC

clone_size: -
v_call: TRBV5-1
d_call: -
j_call: TRBJ2-7
cdr3_aa: CASSLDQAYEQYF
cdr3_nt: TGCGCCAGCAGCTTGGATCAGGCTTACGAGCAGTACTTC

clone_size: -
v_call: TRBV6-2/TRBV6-3
d_call: -
j_call: TRBJ2-5
cdr3_aa: CASSTPPGKLEETQYF
cdr3_nt: TGTGCCAGCAGTACCCCTCCAGGGAAACTCGAGGAGACCCAGTACTTC

clone_size: few
v_call: TRBV29-1
d_call: -
j_call: TRBJ1-2
cdr3_aa: CSVGTGAVDGGYTF
cdr3_nt: TGCAGCGTCGGCACTGGGGCAGTGGACGGTGGCTACACCTTC

clone_size: -
v_call: TRBV2
d_call: -
j_call: TRBJ1-2
cdr3_aa: CASNTGSGYGYTF
cdr3_nt: TGTGCCAGCAATACAGGGAGCGGCTATGGCTACACCTTC

clone_size: -
v_call: TRBV28
d_call: -
j_call: TRBJ2-2
cdr3_aa: CASSLGLSGTEELFF
cdr3_nt: TGTGCCAGCAGTTTAGGACTCTCGGGCACCGAGGAGCTGTTTTTT

clone_size: few
v_call: TRBV11-2
d_call: -
j_call: TRBJ2-6
cdr3_aa: CASSPEGHVLWANVLTF
cdr3_nt: TGTGCCAGCAGCCCTGAAGGACACGTGCTCTGGGCCAACGTCCTGACTTTC